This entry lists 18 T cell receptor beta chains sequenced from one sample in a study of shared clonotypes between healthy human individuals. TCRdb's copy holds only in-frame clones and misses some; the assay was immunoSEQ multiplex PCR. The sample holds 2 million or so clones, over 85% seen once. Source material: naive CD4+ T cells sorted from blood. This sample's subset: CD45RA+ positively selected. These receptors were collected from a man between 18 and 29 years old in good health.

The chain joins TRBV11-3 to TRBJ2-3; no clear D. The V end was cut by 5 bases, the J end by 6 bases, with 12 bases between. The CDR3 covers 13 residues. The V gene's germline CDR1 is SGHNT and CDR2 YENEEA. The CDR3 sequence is CASSRGTRDTQYF. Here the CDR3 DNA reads TGTGCCAGCAGCCGAGGAACTCGGGATACGCAGTATTTT.

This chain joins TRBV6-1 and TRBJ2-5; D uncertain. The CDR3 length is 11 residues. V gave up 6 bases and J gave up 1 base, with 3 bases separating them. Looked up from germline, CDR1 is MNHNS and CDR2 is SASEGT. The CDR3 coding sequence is TGTGCCAGCAGGCTCCAAGAGACCCAGTACTTC. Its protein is CASRLQETQYF.

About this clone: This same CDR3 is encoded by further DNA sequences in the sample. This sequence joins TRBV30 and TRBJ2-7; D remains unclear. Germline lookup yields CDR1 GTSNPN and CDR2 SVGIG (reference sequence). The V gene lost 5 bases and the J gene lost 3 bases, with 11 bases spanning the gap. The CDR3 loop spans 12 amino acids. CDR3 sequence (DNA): TGTGCCTGGTCAGGATCGGGCTACGAGCAGTACTTC. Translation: CAWSGSGYEQYF.

The CDR3 DNA reads TGTGCCAGCAGCTTAAATCTTCCGGGGACAGGGGGGTACGAGCAGTACTTC. It codes for CASSLNLPGTGGYEQYF. The chain employs TRBV7-9 and TRBJ2-7; 11 bases are shared with TRBD1. The CDR3 length is 17 residues. Unmatched junction bases numbered 10, after V lost 2 bases and J lost 4 bases. Germline CDR1 reads SEHNR; CDR2 reads FQNEAQ (reference sequence).

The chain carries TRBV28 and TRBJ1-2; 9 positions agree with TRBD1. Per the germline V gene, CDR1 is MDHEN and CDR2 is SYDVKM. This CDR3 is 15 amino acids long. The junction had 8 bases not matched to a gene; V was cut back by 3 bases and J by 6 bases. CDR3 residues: CASSLGDRGADGYTF. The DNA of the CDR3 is TGTGCCAGCAGTTTGGGTGACAGGGGGGCAGATGGCTACACCTTC.

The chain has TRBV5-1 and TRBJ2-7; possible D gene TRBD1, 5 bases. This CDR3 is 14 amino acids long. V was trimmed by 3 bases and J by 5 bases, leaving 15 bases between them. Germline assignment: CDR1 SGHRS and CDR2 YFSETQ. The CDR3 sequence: CASSSDILGHEQYF. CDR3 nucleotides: TGCGCCAGCAGCTCGGACATCCTAGGCCACGAGCAGTACTTC.

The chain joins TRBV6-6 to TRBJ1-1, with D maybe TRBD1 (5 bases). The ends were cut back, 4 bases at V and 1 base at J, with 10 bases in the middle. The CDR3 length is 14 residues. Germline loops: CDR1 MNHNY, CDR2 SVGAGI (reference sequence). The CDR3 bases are TGTGCCAGCAGTTCGGGACGGCAGAACACTGAAGCTTTCTTT. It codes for CASSSGRQNTEAFF.

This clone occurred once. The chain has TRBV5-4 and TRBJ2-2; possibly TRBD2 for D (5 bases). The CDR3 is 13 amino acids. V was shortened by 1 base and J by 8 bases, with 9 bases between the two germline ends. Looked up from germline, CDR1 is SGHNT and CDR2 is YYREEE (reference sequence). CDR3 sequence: CASSLSAVGELFF. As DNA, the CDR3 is TGTGCCAGCAGCTTGTCAGCGGTTGGGGAGCTGTTTTTT.

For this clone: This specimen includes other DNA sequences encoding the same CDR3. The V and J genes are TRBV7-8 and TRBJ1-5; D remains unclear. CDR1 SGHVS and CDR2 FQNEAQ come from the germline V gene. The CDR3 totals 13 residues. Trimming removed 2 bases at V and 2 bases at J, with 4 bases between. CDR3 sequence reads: CASSLTGNQPQHF. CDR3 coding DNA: TGTGCCAGCAGCTTAACGGGCAATCAGCCCCAGCATTTT.

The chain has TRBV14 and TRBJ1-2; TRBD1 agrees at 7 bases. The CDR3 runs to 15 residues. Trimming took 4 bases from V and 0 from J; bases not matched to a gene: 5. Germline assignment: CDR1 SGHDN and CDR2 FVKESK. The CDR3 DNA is TGTGCCAGCAGCCGACAGGGCCATACTAACTATGGCTACACCTTC. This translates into CASSRQGHTNYGYTF.

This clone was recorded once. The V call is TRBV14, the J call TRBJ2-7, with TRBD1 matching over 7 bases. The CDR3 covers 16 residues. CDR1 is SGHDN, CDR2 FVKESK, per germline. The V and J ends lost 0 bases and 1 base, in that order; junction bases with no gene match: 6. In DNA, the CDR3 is TGTGCCAGCAGCCAAGAGAGGTGGGACAGTTCCTACGAGCAGTACTTC. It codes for CASSQERWDSSYEQYF.

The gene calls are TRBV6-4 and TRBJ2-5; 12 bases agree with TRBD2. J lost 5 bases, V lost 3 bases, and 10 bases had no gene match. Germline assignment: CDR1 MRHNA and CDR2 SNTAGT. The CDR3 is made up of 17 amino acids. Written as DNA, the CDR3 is TGTGCCAGCAGTGAAGAGACTAGCGGGAGTTGCGGCGAGACCCAGTACTTC. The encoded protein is CASSEETSGSCGETQYF.

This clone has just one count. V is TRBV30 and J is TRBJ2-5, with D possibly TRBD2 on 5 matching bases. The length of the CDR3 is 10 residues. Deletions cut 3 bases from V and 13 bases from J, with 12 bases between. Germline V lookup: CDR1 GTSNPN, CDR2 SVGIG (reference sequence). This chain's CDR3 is CAWREDQTYF. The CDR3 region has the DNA TGTGCCTGGAGGGAGGACCAGACGTACTTC.

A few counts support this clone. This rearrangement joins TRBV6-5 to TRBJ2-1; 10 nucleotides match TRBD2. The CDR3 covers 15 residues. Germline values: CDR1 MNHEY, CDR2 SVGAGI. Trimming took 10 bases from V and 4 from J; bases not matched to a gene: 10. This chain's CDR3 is CATRSSGGKYNEQFF. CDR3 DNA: TGTGCCACCAGATCTAGCGGGGGAAAATACAATGAGCAGTTCTTC.

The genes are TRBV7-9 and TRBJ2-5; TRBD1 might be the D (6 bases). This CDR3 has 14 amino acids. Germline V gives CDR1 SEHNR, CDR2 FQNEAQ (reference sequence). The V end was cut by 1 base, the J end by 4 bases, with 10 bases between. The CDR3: CASSLDQGRETQYF. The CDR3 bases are TGTGCCAGCAGCTTAGACCAGGGGAGAGAGACCCAGTACTTC.

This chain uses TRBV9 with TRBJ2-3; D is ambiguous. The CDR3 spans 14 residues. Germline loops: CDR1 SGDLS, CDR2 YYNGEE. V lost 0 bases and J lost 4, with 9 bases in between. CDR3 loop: CASSVDSQADTQYF. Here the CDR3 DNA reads TGTGCCAGCAGCGTAGACAGCCAGGCAGATACGCAGTATTTT.

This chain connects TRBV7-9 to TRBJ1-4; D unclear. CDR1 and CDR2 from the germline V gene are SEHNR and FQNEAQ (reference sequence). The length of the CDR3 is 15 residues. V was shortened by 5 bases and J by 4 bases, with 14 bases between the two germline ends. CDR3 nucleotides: TGTGCCAGCAGCCTTCAGGAGTCCTTTAATGAAAAACTGTTTTTT. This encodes CASSLQESFNEKLFF.

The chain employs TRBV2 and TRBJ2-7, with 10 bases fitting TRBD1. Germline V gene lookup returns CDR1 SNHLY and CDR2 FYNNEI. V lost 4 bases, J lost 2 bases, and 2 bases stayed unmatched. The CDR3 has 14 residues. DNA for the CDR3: TGTGCCAGCAGTGGGACAGGGGGGGCCTACGAGCAGTACTTC. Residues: CASSGTGGAYEQYF.